This T cell receptor (beta chain) was retrieved from a study of cytomegalovirus exposure and HLA in healthy donors (TCRdb year 2017). Regarding the complete study: An earlier analysis of 587 of the donors reported about 280 Gb of sequence data and 117 million unique TCR beta sequences obtained from some 170 million T cells. The number of typed donors differed by locus: roughly 629-640 for A, B, C, DRB1 and DQB1; approximately 540 for DQA1; fewer than 610 for DPA1; and some 430 for DPB1. Every discovery cohort repertoire had been produced on one sequencing platform. Around 300 gigabases of sequencing data and 70 million to 100 million unique TCR sequences were included in an early release covering about 600 HLA-typed donors. The genetic ancestry cluster associated with self-reported Caucasian donors included 81% of the roughly 380 genotyped donors. An earlier analysis of some 600 of the donors applied high-throughput TCR beta sequencing to assess whether each TCR beta V gene segment acted as functional or pseudogenic. In the later analysis, no new phenotypic data were used to find candidate immune exposures; instead, reliance was placed on TCR beta sequences and their occurrence across donors. A later analysis re-analyzed previously published TCR beta repertoires from 650 to 800 donors and added high-resolution HLA genotyping to study TCR occurrence patterns. High-throughput TCR immunosequencing, statistical association of individual TCRs with disease status, and machine learning were combined to predict cytomegalovirus infection status. The study aimed to test whether signatures of past pathogen exposure could be identified by cataloging public T cell receptors. A later genetic analysis used genome-wide SNP genotypes for 398 of the 666 donors, treating that subset as a discovery cohort. Donor age, sex, ethnicity and CMV serostatus were compiled together with the repertoire data. Among around 400 genotyped donors of the cohort, an average of approximately 230,000 unique TCR beta nucleotide sequences were sequenced per donor, roughly a sixth of them non-productive. HLA typing included class I and class II loci at four-digit resolution. Using immunosequencing, the study profiled T cell repertoires from fewer than 850 subjects and related those repertoires to cytomegalovirus serostatus. Roughly 5 DR-DQ haplotypes were handled as single units for association and clustering, since linkage in the cohort was strong. Besides the first cohort of 666 subjects, a separate validation cohort made up of over a hundred different subjects was used. The full study reports these points: The 87-base-pair reads could not distinguish some IMGT-functional V segments, including TRBV6-2 and TRBV6-3, so those segments were excluded. Compared with equally common non-associated chains, HLA-associated TCR beta chains in a later analysis were more clonally expanded and had lower generation probabilities. At a false discovery rate of 0.05, a later analysis linked roughly 17,000 TCR beta sequences to specific HLA alleles. According to a later analysis, parvovirus B19, influenza, CMV and Epstein-Barr virus appeared linked to several top co-occurrence clusters. For the cohort, immune exposure information was limited to CMV serostatus. A further reported finding was that TCR beta sequences accurately predicted the HLA-A and HLA-B alleles for most subjects in the first cohort. A cluster of highly shared sequence variants was judged likely to be a technical artifact of the sequencing pipeline. A later genetic analysis associated a missense DCLRE1C variant with V-gene and J-gene trimming of TCR beta chains, and an independent cohort replicated the association. Correlated functional status among segregating V segments might reflect linkage disequilibrium, but an unknown experimental factor could not be ruled out. Broadly in line with IMGT annotations, most TCR beta V segments showed up in productive rearrangements about 90% or about 30% of the time in an earlier analysis of roughly 590 of the donors. In a later analysis, TCR association rates were found to vary across HLA loci, with the most associated TCRs seen for DRB1 alleles and the fewest for HLA-C alleles. The cohort was sequenced for TCR beta chains only, and without alpha or paired-chain data the features that could be detected were limited. In vitro tests confirmed that a few of the cytomegalovirus-associated TCR beta chains recognize cytomegalovirus antigens. Sequencing depth was assumed to be roughly uniform across donors in the presence/absence analyses, though that assumption may not hold. The study listed approximately 150 TCR beta chains as associated with cytomegalovirus. Most CMV-associated TCR beta chains appeared to be HLA-restricted in a later analysis, and the HLA associations seemed to be driven largely by CMV exposure. Because HLA typing was unavailable for some donors at each locus, only the typed subset was used in association tests. Across donors, most TCR sequences were observed very rarely, whereas some public TCRs were present in many individuals. When HLA alleles, especially DR and DQ, strongly co-occurred, TCR associations were difficult to assign to individual alleles. According to a later genetic analysis, donors in an Asian-associated ancestry cluster had fewer N-insertions in productive TCRs than the approximately 670-donor mean. The authors suggested that the approach could potentially be extended to other disease states and immunological phenotypes. The classifier was reported to diagnose cytomegalovirus status with high specificity and sensitivity in both the original cohort and the validation cohort. Because counts were too low, seventeen rarely observed V segments, including chromosome 9 orphons, were excluded from the earlier analysis of several hundred of the donors.

Comment on this clone: What this receptor recognizes is not known. Base qualities are not recorded, but no much larger clone differs from it by a single base.

The CDR3 runs 14 amino acids, cysteine and phenylalanine included. The only DNA kept is the CDR3, 42 bases in frame from the first base. CDR1 LGHNA and CDR2 YSLEER are derived from the germline V gene. Trimming removed 2 bases from V and 6 bases from J; the gene matches leave 6 bases unexplained. The cohort consisted of approximately 670 healthy bone marrow donors. At the time of sampling, every cohort member was nominally healthy, though immune exposures that went unrecorded were likely present. The donor was CMV seronegative and was included in the group of a few hundred seronegative cohort members. A peripheral blood sample was provided by each donor, and peripheral blood mononuclear cells were used for TCR beta sequencing. The Qiagen DNeasy Blood Extraction Kit was used to extract genomic DNA from the blood cell samples. Library method: the immunoSEQ multiplex PCR assay. For the multiplex PCR, a mixture combining 60 forward primers for TCR Vbeta segments and 13 reverse primers for TCR Jbeta segments was used. A multiplex PCR assay on genomic DNA amplified the CDR3 region of rearranged TCR beta genes. The amplified TCR beta libraries were sequenced on the Illumina HiSeq System as 87-base-pair reads. The study's own analysis went as follows. In a later analysis, some 80 million unique TCR beta chains were counted across the 690 or so repertoires, and around 10 million of these chains were shared by at least two donors. Raw reads were error-corrected and collapsed into unique sequences by a nearest-neighbor algorithm in which closely related sequences were merged to remove PCR and sequencing errors. Alignment of CDR3 sequences to IMGT reference sequences was used to assign V, D and J gene segments. For a sequence to be retained, at least a six-nucleotide match to both a V gene segment and a J gene segment was required. A rearrangement counted as productive if the CDR3 had no stop codons and remained in frame with V and J, and every other rearrangement counted as non-productive. Following IMGT convention, CDR3 was defined as the stretch from the second conserved V-encoded cysteine up to the conserved J-encoded phenylalanine. In an earlier analysis of 500 to 650 of the donors, sequences lacking an unambiguous match to a single V gene segment were excluded. An earlier analysis of some 610 of the donors called V segments functional above 56.7% productive rearrangements and segregating when the between-donor standard deviation exceeded 5%. To diagnose cytomegalovirus status from the catalog of TCR beta chain sequences, a statistical classification framework was built. V and J gene assignment, in a later analysis, came from comparing TCR nucleotide sequences with IMGT/GENE-DB human TR gene sequences. A later analysis assigned CDR3 sequences and most-parsimonious VDJ recombination scenarios with the TCRdist pipeline. A later analysis defined each TCR beta chain by its CDR3 amino acid sequence plus V-gene family, and excluded reads lacking a unique V-gene family. As a way to deal with suspected cross-contamination and a sequencing artifact, a later analysis dropped 450 to 600 nucleotide sequences that were highly shared and had low generation probability. In a later analysis, a clonal expansion index for each public chain was calculated from normalized within-repertoire ranks of inferred template counts. A later analysis computed generation probabilities with a VDJ recombination model fitted to out-of-frame rearrangements, and checked the results against IGoR. A later analysis scored TCR-TCR, TCR-HLA and TCR-CMV co-occurrence with hypergeometric tests, applying a repertoire-size bias correction to TCR pairs. In a later analysis, false discovery rates were estimated by permuting HLA or CMV assignments 20 times. A later analysis grouped co-occurring TCRs with DBSCAN, adding TCRdist sequence similarity when clustering within HLA-allele-positive subsets. Co-occurrence clustering excluded repertoires with fewer than 30,000 or more than 120,000 public chains, plus five with anomalous nucleotide sharing. TCRdb re-hosts the immuneACCESS table, in-frame sequences only. Its copies lack some clones; in the studies checked, an unresolved V gene accounts for under half of them, and the cause for the rest is not known. From that table come the V and J calls and clone size; the DNA was used to work out D and trimming. The sample includes over 100,000 clones, with around 82% observed a single time. The top ten constitute 1.5% to 2% of the sample.

This clonotype was obtained from a woman aged 40 to 50 in good health and CMV-seronegative. Sequencing was carried out using PBMCs. The chain was built from TRBV4-3 and TRBJ2-7, with TRBD2 matching 8 junction bases. The DNA reads as follows: TGCGCCAGCAGCCAAAACGGACTAGCTCGCGAGCAGTACTTC. The encoded protein is CASSQNGLAREQYF.